Listed below are T cell receptor beta chains from one sample, sequenced in a study of neurological immune-mediated disorders. TCRdb itself ran the 5' RACE reads through MiXCR, one entry per CDR3 protein. This table holds around 44,000 distinct CDR3 sequences, roughly 2.5% found once. Sequencing used PBMCs. The origin of the receptors is a man aged 30 to 39 with multiple sclerosis. Each CDR3 is given with its conserved first and last residue. The order of the fields is V gene, CDR3 protein.

TRBV5-6 CASSLISYEQYF
TRBV9 CASSPPAGHYEQYF
TRBV18 CASSRQGAHTEAFF
TRBV20-1 CSASYGAVSPLHF
TRBV7-8 CASSLPGTSGETQYF
TRBV7-2 CASSLGGQGSRGYTF
TRBV29-1 CSVPPTSGEYNEQFF
TRBV5-5 CASSKQGARDTEAFF
TRBV4-1 CASSQEGLPEQYF
TRBV15 CATSMGTGAYEQYF
TRBV5-1 CASSLGYGGQGSEQYF
TRBV3-1 CASSQSAETQYF
TRBV7-7 CASSLMWGAETQYF
TRBV20-1 CSAREKWGGVSYNEQFF
TRBV7-3 CASSFLGGYEQFF
TRBV28 CASKDRDLYEQYF
TRBV7-2 CASSSPAETQPQHF
TRBV9 CASSVGPKDEQYF
TRBV2 CASLAGVENNEQFF
TRBV5-1 CASSLEPRSSYEQYF
TRBV27 CASSQRTGGYEQYF
TRBV5-1 CASSFPRQGTGELFF
TRBV2 CASDRPGNQETQYF
TRBV20-1 CSARDLAGGEHNEQFF
TRBV5-6 CASSLGGADYGYTF
TRBV24-1 CATSDSPTHQPQHF
TRBV7-2 CASSLGGPPYNEQFF
TRBV20-1 CSASGRGYYEQYF
TRBV10-3 CAIGRSDTQYF
TRBV28 CANTPGGGKLFF
TRBV6-5 CASSTGSQETQYF
TRBV7-6 CASSLGPWERQFF
TRBV20-1 CSVPDRLGQNIQYF
TRBV9 CASSVSSGGGEGTQYF
TRBV5-1 CASSLVGGQHRTQYF
TRBV5-6 CASSLVGTYEQYF
TRBV28 CASSLVRVAEAFF
TRBV5-1 CASSPPKQGNFNSPLHF
TRBV27 CASSLSRGTGVQNIQYF
TRBV10-3 CAISRPGGGFQETQYF
TRBV4-1 CASSQAGRASGANVLTF
TRBV25-1 CASSALAGGLTDTQYF
TRBV10-3 CAISDGYSNQPQHF
TRBV29-1 CSLPGTGELFF
TRBV7-2 CASTPRPQETQYF
TRBV24-1 CATSDWTSGSYNEQFF
TRBV20-1 CSASGLGQETQYF
TRBV5-1 CASSETVNYGYTF
TRBV11-2 CASSTGVTEAFF
TRBV18 CASSPSYPTETQYF
TRBV12-3/TRBV12-4 CASSLGLAADTQYF
TRBV5-1 CASSRRMGDRDRVPFANTGELFF
TRBV7-8 CASSPRAGSYSNGNEQFF